Following are 24 T cell receptor beta chains from one sample sequenced in a study of CD8 T cells in Susac syndrome. Random hexamers were used to reverse transcribe an amount of roughly 0.45 to 1 ug RNA. A single record per CDR3 protein comes from TCRdb applying MiXCR to the immunoSEQ multiplex PCR reads. The sample yields fewer than 350,000 distinct CDR3 sequences, over 75% seen once. The sequenced sample was CD8+ T cells from PBMCs. These receptor sequences come from a human donor with multiple sclerosis.

The CDR3 DNA reads as TGTGCCAGCAGTTACCGGGACTACGAAGAGACCCAGTACTTC. This gives the protein CASSYRDYEETQYF. The rearrangement joins TRBV6-5 to TRBJ2-5; TRBD2 agrees at 7 bases. The CDR3 is made up of 14 amino acids. The V segment lost 2 bases and the J segment 3 bases; nucleotides outside the gene matches: 3. CDR1 is MNHEY and CDR2 is SVGAGI in the germline V gene.

The chain has TRBV3-1 and TRBJ2-1, with 8 bases fitting TRBD1. The ends lost 0 bases at V and 6 bases at J; junction bases unmatched: 7. Germline V gene lookup returns CDR1 LGHDT and CDR2 YNNKEL (reference sequence). The CDR3 length is 16 residues. Here the CDR3 reads CASSQDRGTGCNEQFF. CDR3 sequence (DNA): TGTGCCAGCAGCCAAGATCGGGGGACAGGATGCAATGAGCAGTTCTTC.

CDR3 in DNA: TGTGCCAGCATTCCGTCCCTTCCGGTAGTCCCCTCTCCAGCCGAGCAGTACTTC. Its translation: CASIPSLPVVPSPAEQYF. The chain joins TRBV6-2 or TRBV6-3 to TRBJ2-7, with D unresolved. Germline V gene lookup returns CDR1 MNHEY and CDR2 SVGEGT. The V and J ends lost 7 bases and 6 bases respectively, with 31 bases between them. The CDR3 consists of 18 residues.

This chain joins TRBV7-2 and TRBJ2-3, with 7 positions matching TRBD2. CDR1 and CDR2 (germline): SGHTA, FQGNSA. The ends lost 0 bases at V and 5 bases at J; junction bases unmatched: 14. The CDR3 is 18 residues long. CDR3 coding DNA: TGTGCCAGCAGCTTAGCGTACGGGGGAGGGCCAGGAGGAGATACGCAGTATTTT. It translates to CASSLAYGGGPGGDTQYF.

This sequence joins TRBV11-2 and TRBJ2-7; no definite D call. CDR1 SGHAT and CDR2 FQNNGV come from the germline V gene. CDR3 size: 12 residues. Trimming stripped 2 bases from V and 2 bases from J, with 4 bases between. The CDR3 region is CASSLPTYEQYF. The CDR3, as DNA: TGTGCCAGCAGCTTACCAACCTACGAGCAGTACTTC.

The chain employs TRBV28 and TRBJ2-5, with 7 positions matching TRBD2. Per the germline V gene, CDR1 is MDHEN and CDR2 is SYDVKM. Trimming took 6 bases from V and 0 from J; bases not matched to a gene: 7. The CDR3 has 15 amino acids. CDR3 amino acids: CASSQRGFYQETQYF. CDR3 sequence (DNA): TGTGCCAGCAGCCAGCGGGGATTTTACCAAGAGACCCAGTACTTC.

The count of this clonotype is one. The chain links TRBV11-2 to TRBJ1-2, with 7 bases matching TRBD1. Trimming cost V 4 bases and J 6 bases; bases outside gene matches: 5. CDR1 is SGHAT and CDR2 is FQNNGV in the germline V gene. The CDR3 is made up of 13 amino acids. The CDR3 sequence: CASSSGTVHGYTF. DNA of the CDR3: TGTGCCAGCAGCTCCGGGACAGTCCATGGCTACACCTTC.

This clonotype has just one count. The V gene is TRBV6-6, the J gene TRBJ1-2; 9 bases match TRBD1. The V and J ends lost 0 bases and 3 bases, in that order; junction bases with no gene match: 2. In germline, CDR1 is MNHNY, CDR2 SVGAGI (reference sequence). There are 15 residues in the CDR3. The CDR3 region is CASSYSDRGDYGYTF. Written as DNA, the CDR3 is TGTGCCAGCAGTTACTCGGACAGGGGTGACTATGGCTACACCTTC.

The rearrangement uses TRBV28 and TRBJ2-1; D is perhaps TRBD2 (5 bases). V was cut by 7 bases and J by 9 bases, with 10 bases left in between. CDR1 and CDR2 from the germline V gene are MDHEN and SYDVKM. The CDR3 runs 11 residues. The CDR3 is CASKLGSEQFF. The CDR3, as DNA: TGTGCCAGCAAACTAGGATCTGAGCAGTTCTTC.

The J gene is TRBJ2-7, the V gene TRBV12-3 or TRBV12-4; the D gene is possibly TRBD1 (6 bases). The CDR3 is 14 residues long. Trimming took 5 bases from V and 4 from J, leaving 15 bases between them. The CDR3 reads CASSRRTEGYEQYF. DNA of the CDR3: TGTGCCAGCAGTCGGAGGACAGAAGGATACGAGCAGTACTTC.

The chain has TRBV28 and TRBJ2-5; D perhaps matches TRBD1 (6 bases). The CDR3 runs 14 residues. Germline assignment: CDR1 MDHEN and CDR2 SYDVKM. V lost 6 bases to trimming and J lost 5 bases, with 16 bases between them. The CDR3 DNA is TGTGCCAGCAGCTATACAGGGCAGGGCGAGACCCAGTACTTC. As protein: CASSYTGQGETQYF.

This chain links TRBV6-5 with TRBJ1-1, with no clear D. The ends were cut back, 8 bases at V and 0 bases at J, with 10 bases in the middle. CDR1 and CDR2 from the germline V gene are MNHEY and SVGAGI. The CDR3 extends over 13 amino acids. CDR3 loop: CASLGPMNTEAFF. The CDR3 DNA is TGTGCCAGCTTAGGGCCGATGAACACTGAAGCTTTCTTT.

CDR3 sequence (DNA): TGTGCCATCACAACATCAGGGGGCGTGGACACCGGGGAGCTGTTTTTT. Encoded protein: CAITTSGGVDTGELFF. V gene TRBV10-3 combines with J gene TRBJ2-2; 8 bases are shared with TRBD1. V lost 7 bases, J lost 3 bases, and 10 bases stayed unmatched. In germline, CDR1 is ENHRY, CDR2 SYGVKD. The CDR3 has 16 amino acids.

The chain has TRBV4-3 and TRBJ2-1; 10 positions match TRBD2. Trimming cost V 1 base and J 10 bases; bases outside gene matches: 16. The CDR3 is 18 residues long. Germline assignment: CDR1 LGHNA and CDR2 YSLEER. CDR3 residues: CASSQAPWGAGGTEEQFF. In DNA, the CDR3 is TGCGCCAGCAGCCAAGCCCCGTGGGGAGCGGGAGGGACTGAGGAGCAGTTCTTC.

CDR3 region: CASSQEPQSLYGYTF. The CDR3 bases are TGTGCCAGCAGCCAAGAGCCTCAGAGCTTATATGGCTACACCTTC. This rearrangement joins TRBV3-1 to TRBJ1-2; no definite D call. The CDR3 totals 15 residues. Germline V gene data show CDR1 as LGHDT and CDR2 as YNNKEL (reference sequence). V was shortened by 0 bases and J by 5 bases, with 13 bases between the two germline ends.

The chain couples TRBV5-6 to TRBJ2-7, with TRBD2 identical over 14 bases. Looked up from germline, CDR1 is SGHDT and CDR2 is YYEEEE. V dropped 1 base and J dropped 4; count of bases not matched to a gene: 4. The CDR3 length is 16 residues. The CDR3 protein is CASSLRTSGRFYEQYF. CDR3 DNA: TGTGCCAGCAGCTTGCGGACTAGCGGGAGGTTTTACGAGCAGTACTTC.

The rearrangement uses TRBV4-3 and TRBJ2-1, with TRBD1 matching 9 bases. Trimming removed 1 base from V and 2 bases from J; junction bases left unmatched: 3. CDR1 is LGHNA and CDR2 is YSLEER in the germline V gene. This CDR3 is built from 16 residues. This CDR3 reads CASSQGTGAPYNEQFF. In nucleotides, the CDR3 is TGCGCCAGCAGCCAAGGGACAGGGGCCCCCTACAATGAGCAGTTCTTC.

The V gene is TRBV30, the J gene TRBJ1-1; D perhaps matches TRBD1 (5 bases). The CDR3 runs to 13 residues. V was shortened by 0 bases and J by 4 bases, with 9 bases between the two germline ends. Germline CDR1 reads GTSNPN; CDR2 reads SVGIG (reference sequence). The CDR3, as DNA: TGTGCCTGGAGTGTAGTGGGGGGCACTGAAGCTTTCTTT. It codes for CAWSVVGGTEAFF.

The chain combines TRBV28 with TRBJ1-2; D is unclear. V lost 2 bases to trimming and J lost 3 bases, with 13 bases between them. The length of the CDR3 is 15 residues. Germline V gene data show CDR1 as MDHEN and CDR2 as SYDVKM. The DNA of the CDR3 is TGTGCCAGCAGTTTAAGGTTGACTGGGTACTATGGCTACACCTTC. Its translation: CASSLRLTGYYGYTF.

This clonotype showed up just a few times. The CDR3 region is CASSLGGKNIQYF. The CDR3 bases are TGTGCCAGCAGCCTCGGCGGGAAAAACATTCAGTACTTC. V usage is TRBV11-3 and J usage is TRBJ2-4, with D possibly TRBD2 on 5 matching bases. Germline CDR1 SGHNT, CDR2 YENEEA. Trimming removed 5 bases at V and 4 bases at J, with 9 bases between. The CDR3 is 13 residues long.

V is TRBV7-6 and J is TRBJ2-1, with D uncertain. The CDR3 length is 16 residues. Trimming cost V 3 bases and J 1 base, with 13 bases left between them. Looked up from germline, CDR1 is SGHVS and CDR2 is FNYEAQ. The CDR3: CASSFRGIGSYNEQFF. The CDR3 bases are TGTGCCAGCAGCTTTCGCGGCATTGGGTCCTACAATGAGCAGTTCTTC.

This sequence joins TRBV19 and TRBJ2-3, with D tentatively TRBD1 (6 bases). The CDR3 length is 15 residues. Trimming pared 7 bases from V and 4 bases from J, leaving 18 bases between. Germline V CDR1 and CDR2: LNHDA, SQIVND (reference sequence). The CDR3 region has the DNA TGTGCCAGTACCAAGCCCCCAGGGGCCTCAGATACGCAGTATTTT. It encodes CASTKPPGASDTQYF.

The chain links TRBV7-9 to TRBJ2-4, with D possibly being TRBD2 (5 bases). V shed 3 bases and J shed 6 bases, with 21 bases lying between them. The V gene's germline CDR1 is SEHNR and CDR2 FQNEAQ (reference sequence). The CDR3 is 17 amino acids. CDR3 bases: TGTGCCAGCAGCTTGAGGGCAGACTTCCCTGGAGGAAACATTCAGTACTTC. Its protein product is CASSLRADFPGGNIQYF. The full variable domain, in which reference TRBV7-9 and TRBJ2-4 provide the parts outside the CDR3, is DTGVSQNPRHKITKRGQNVTFRCDPISEHNRLYWYRQTLGQGPEFLTYFQNEAQLEKSRLLSDRFSAERPKGSFSTLEIQRTEQGDSAMYLCASSLRADFPGGNIQYFGAGTRLSVL.

V usage is TRBV29-1 and J usage is TRBJ2-7; D is unclear. CDR1 SQVTM and CDR2 ANQGSEA come from the germline V gene. V was cut by 1 base and J by 3 bases, with 10 bases left in between. The CDR3 has 13 amino acids. The CDR3 loop is CSVEGTFDYEQYF. CDR3 bases: TGCAGCGTTGAAGGGACGTTCGACTACGAGCAGTACTTC.